This T cell receptor (beta chain) emerged from a study of beta chain features in type 1 diabetes. Purity exceeding 95% was reached by all sorted populations. Concerning this clone: Its antigen is as yet unknown.

Study findings and constraints: TCRB CDR3s from Type 1 diabetes patients were moderately but significantly shorter in all four CD4+ subsets.

The whole isolated RNA underwent reverse transcription, so sequencing captured expressed TCRB transcripts. Produced via immunoSEQ multiplex PCR; TCRdb's table is partial and in-frame only. The table includes 150,000 to 200,000 clones, more than 60% detected once. The TCR was taken from a man aged 25-45 years with type 1 diabetes. Sequencing input: naive CD4+ T cells from blood.

The CDR3 DNA reads as TGTGCCAGCAGCTCAACGACCACTAACTATGGCTACACCTTC. Translation: CASSSTTTNYGYTF. The gene calls are TRBV13 and TRBJ1-2; D is ambiguous. The V and J ends lost 4 bases and 0 bases respectively, with 9 bases between them. Per the germline V gene, CDR1 is PRHDT and CDR2 is FYEKMQ (reference sequence). This CDR3 has 14 residues.